What follows are 5 T cell receptor beta chains derived from one specimen sequenced in a study of Ad26.COV2.S vaccination and SARS-CoV-2 variants. Using immunoSEQ multiplex PCR, the repertoire was profiled, and TCRdb retains in-frame clones only, with some absent. Of roughly 270,000 clones in the sample, over 75% were seen once. The sample's treatment: some 20 received Ad26.COV2.S at low or high dose, single or two shots; about 5 received placebo; per-sample allocation not given. Specimens were obtained on day 63 following the first vaccine or placebo injection. The starting material was peripheral blood, obtained in a trial of Ad26.COV2.S vaccine versus placebo. The origin of the receptors is a person aged 18-65 years who received the Ad26.COV2.S COVID-19 vaccine or a placebo.

The chain uses TRBV5-1 and TRBJ1-3; D is ambiguous. The V gene lost 8 bases and the J gene lost 7 bases, with 31 bases spanning the gap. CDR3 length: 18 residues. Germline V gives CDR1 SGHRS, CDR2 YFSETQ. CDR3 sequence (DNA): TGCGCCAGTAAGAATCGCGCAGGCTCGCTTAGCCCTAGCAACACCATATATTTT. This encodes CASKNRAGSLSPSNTIYF.

This clone was counted only a few times. The chain carries TRBV7-3 and TRBJ1-2; D remains unclear. The V gene's germline CDR1 is SGHTA and CDR2 FQGTGA. The CDR3 runs 14 residues. V was pared by 5 bases and J by 7 bases, with 17 bases between. CDR3 coding DNA: TGTGCCAGCAGCCCCCGGGGTGTATCGTCTGGCTACACCTTC. It specifies CASSPRGVSSGYTF.

J is TRBJ1-1 and V is TRBV6-1; no reliable D call. The CDR3 has 15 amino acids. V dropped 3 bases and J dropped 5 bases, with 16 bases sitting between them. From germline, CDR1 is MNHNS and CDR2 SASEGT. CDR3 in DNA: TGTGCCAGCAGTGATACGACCCGTAGACGGACTGAAGCTTTCTTT. It yields the protein CASSDTTRRRTEAFF.

This clone came up a few times. The V call is TRBV15, the J call TRBJ1-3; no clear D gene. CDR3 size: 13 residues. Per germline, CDR1 LNHNV and CDR2 YYDKDF (reference sequence). Trimming took 5 bases from V and 2 from J, leaving 7 bases between them. This chain's CDR3 is CATSFGTGNTIYF. The CDR3 DNA reads TGTGCCACCAGCTTTGGGACTGGAAACACCATATATTTT.

The chain recombines TRBV9 with TRBJ2-1, with 8 bases identical to TRBD2. The CDR3 length is 14 residues. Germline trimming cut 4 bases from V and 3 bases from J; bases unmatched to any gene: 3. The germline V gene has CDR1 SGDLS and CDR2 YYNGEE. The CDR3 spells CASSPSGGYNEQFF. The CDR3 nucleotides read TGTGCCAGCAGCCCCAGCGGGGGCTACAATGAGCAGTTCTTC.